This TCR beta chain is from a study of blood T cells in healthy people across ages. About the study: Template-switching capture recovered about one barcoded beta molecule per two T cells.

V dropped 1 base and J dropped 8; count of bases not matched to a gene: 25. CDR1 SGHTA and CDR2 FQGTGA come from the germline V gene. The CDR3 loop spans 23 amino acids. Turning to this clonotype: Its antigen is not identified.

Whole-study findings and limits: Across samples, TCR beta diversity tracked strongly with naive T cell percentage. Per million T cells, TCR beta diversity dropped roughly linearly as age increased.

A J-beta primer mix and a sample-barcoded 5' primer were used in a second PCR of about 7 to 12 cycles. A minimum of 2.5 million CDR3-containing paired-end reads was obtained for each sample. TCRdb processed the 5' RACE reads anew with MiXCR; each CDR3 protein has one entry. The data show about 970,000 distinct CDR3 sequences, just over 50% seen once. Sequencing used blood. The sequence was collected from a woman aged 60-75 years in good health. The V call is TRBV7-3, the J call TRBJ2-1; 14 bases align to TRBD2. CDR3 nucleotides: TGTGCCAGCAGCTTAAGTGGAAAGACTAGCGGGAGGGCCCACGAAGTTTATTTGGATGAGCAGTTCTTC. Its protein is CASSLSGKTSGRAHEVYLDEQFF.